These T cell receptor beta chains were read from a single sample in a study of T cells in narcolepsy. Measured with immunoSEQ multiplex PCR; TCRdb has only the in-frame clones, and not every one. The data contain about 33,000 clones, under 85% of them singletons. The sample taken for sequencing was CD45RA- memory CD4+ T cells from PBMCs. All receptors come from a human donor with narcolepsy. Each CDR3 is given with its conserved first and last residue. A D gene is named only where the DNA matches it firmly. Clone size, where shown, is once, few, many, or a class for clones that have expanded.

V	D	size	J	DNA	CDR3
TRBV5-6	-	-	TRBJ1-2	TGTGCCAGCAGCTTGGGGACAGTAAGGTTAAGCTATGGCTACACCTTC	CASSLGTVRLSYGYTF
TRBV19	TRBD2	-	TRBJ2-1	TGTGCCAGTAGTATACAGCGGGGGGGTTACAATGAGCAGTTCTTC	CASSIQRGGYNEQFF
TRBV4-2	TRBD2	-	TRBJ2-3	TGTGCCAGCAGCCAAGAACCGGGCGGGGGGGGCACAGATACGCAGTATTTT	CASSQEPGGGGTDTQYF
TRBV4-1	-	-	TRBJ1-3	TGCGCCAGCAGCCTAACCGGGGCCGGTGGAAACACCATATATTTT	CASSLTGAGGNTIYF
TRBV5-1	-	-	TRBJ2-3	TGCGCCAGCAGCTTGCTAGAGGCAGATACGCAGTATTTT	CASSLLEADTQYF
TRBV6-6	-	-	TRBJ1-1	TGTGCCAGCTTCCAGGGTGAAGCTTTCTTT	CASFQGEAFF
TRBV5-1	-	few	TRBJ2-3	TGCGCCAGCAGCTTGGGAGGTGAAGCAGATACGCAGTATTTT	CASSLGGEADTQYF
TRBV6-5	TRBD1	-	TRBJ2-1	TGTGCCAGCAGTTACAGACAGGGGAGCGGTGAGCAGTTCTTC	CASSYRQGSGEQFF
TRBV7-8	-	-	TRBJ1-4	TGTGCCAGCAGCTTATTGAGTGAAAAACTGTTTTTT	CASSLLSEKLFF
TRBV5-1	TRBD1	once	TRBJ1-6	TGCGCCAGCAGCTTGGGAGGCAGGGGGGCCTCACCCCTCCACTTT	CASSLGGRGASPLHF
TRBV30	-	-	TRBJ2-7	TGTGCCTGGACAGTTAGCTCCTACGAGCAGTACTTC	CAWTVSSYEQYF
TRBV27	-	-	TRBJ1-2	TGTGCCAGCAAGACAACCGGGCCTCGGGGGGGCTACACCTTC	CASKTTGPRGGYTF
TRBV19	-	-	TRBJ1-2	TGTGCCAGTAGCGAAATACAGGGTGGCTATGGCTACACCTTC	CASSEIQGGYGYTF
TRBV9	TRBD1	-	TRBJ1-3	TGTGCCAGCAGCACCGGACAGGGGGCCTTGGGAAACACCATATATTTT	CASSTGQGALGNTIYF
TRBV20-1	-	-	TRBJ2-7	TGCAGTGCTACCCACCGGGACCAGCAGTACTTC	CSATHRDQQYF
TRBV7-2	-	-	TRBJ1-1	TGTGCCAGCAGCTTAAGGTTCCGGGACACACACTCGAACACTGAAGCTTTCTTT	CASSLRFRDTHSNTEAFF
TRBV14	-	once	TRBJ1-1	TGTGCCAGCAGCCCGTCCGGGACGGGGAACACTGAAGCTTTCTTT	CASSPSGTGNTEAFF
TRBV27	-	-	TRBJ1-1	TGTGCCAGCAGTTCGTGGGGGTCGCAGGTCAATGAAGCTTTCTTT	CASSSWGSQVNEAFF
TRBV29-1	TRBD2	once	TRBJ2-3	TGCAGCGTTGAGCCGGGGGGGCGGGATACGCAGTATTTT	CSVEPGGRDTQYF
TRBV5-4	-	-	TRBJ2-3	TGTGCCAGCACCGTAAGGGATACGCAGTATTTT	CASTVRDTQYF
TRBV7-9	TRBD2	-	TRBJ2-3	TGTGCCAGCACCTCGACCGGCGGGCGGGGGGGCGGCCGGGGTACGCAGTATTTT	CASTSTGGRGGGRGTQYF
TRBV5-4	-	-	TRBJ1-1	TGTGCCAGCAGCTCAGGCCTAGCTGAAGCTTTCTTT	CASSSGLAEAFF
TRBV11-2	-	-	TRBJ2-2	TGTGCCAGCAGCTTACTGTCCAGGGGCACCGGGGAGCTGTTTTTT	CASSLLSRGTGELFF
TRBV11-2	TRBD2	-	TRBJ2-5	TGTGCCAGCAGCAAGGGGACTAGCGGGGCGCAAGAGACCCAGTACTTC	CASSKGTSGAQETQYF
TRBV27	TRBD1	-	TRBJ1-2	TGTGCCAGCAGTTTATTGGGACAGGGGGCCCATGGCTACACCTTC	CASSLLGQGAHGYTF
TRBV6-5	-	-	TRBJ1-5	TGTGCCAGCAGTTACGATCGGGGTCAGCCCCAGCATTTT	CASSYDRGQPQHF
TRBV2	-	-	TRBJ2-2	TGTGCCAGCAAACCGGAAACCGGGGAGCTGTTTTTT	CASKPETGELFF
TRBV6-5	-	once	TRBJ2-1	TGTGCCAGCAGTTCCCCCCTAGGGAATGAGCAGTTCTTC	CASSSPLGNEQFF
TRBV11-2	TRBD1	few	TRBJ1-2	TGTGCCAGCAGCTTGGACAGGGATGGTCGTGGCTACACCTTC	CASSLDRDGRGYTF
TRBV25-1	-	-	TRBJ2-5	TGTGCCAGCAGTGAATATTCCGTTCATCAAGAGACCCAGTACTTC	CASSEYSVHQETQYF
TRBV5-1	TRBD1	-	TRBJ2-3	TGCGCCAGCAGCTTGAGGGGGACAGATCAAGATACGCAGTATTTT	CASSLRGTDQDTQYF
TRBV7-2	TRBD1	few	TRBJ2-3	TGTGCCAGCAGGGACCAGGGGGTAAGCACAGATACGCAGTATTTT	CASRDQGVSTDTQYF
TRBV6-1	-	-	TRBJ1-1	TGTGCCAGCAGTGAAGCGCGGGCAGGACAGAGGAACACTGAAGCTTTCTTT	CASSEARAGQRNTEAFF
TRBV27	TRBD1	-	TRBJ2-7	TGTGCCAGTATGGGACAGGGGGCCTACGAGCAGTACTTC	CASMGQGAYEQYF
TRBV9	-	-	TRBJ2-3	TGTGCCAGCAGCTCCGGTCCCCCCCGGAGGGGTATTACTCACACAGATACGCAGTATTTT	CASSSGPPRRGITHTDTQYF
TRBV30	-	-	TRBJ2-1	TGTGCCTGGAGTGTACTCGGCCTGAGCTCCTACAATGAGCAGTTCTTC	CAWSVLGLSSYNEQFF
TRBV27	TRBD1	-	TRBJ1-1	TGTGCCAGCAGCCCCGGGACAGGGAGGGGGAGGGCTGAAGCTTTCTTT	CASSPGTGRGRAEAFF
TRBV27	-	few	TRBJ1-6	TGTGCCAGCAGTGCCTCCATCTATAATTCACCCCTCCACTTT	CASSASIYNSPLHF
TRBV7-9	-	-	TRBJ1-1	TGTGCCAGCAGCTTCGTCGTGAACACTGAAGCTTTCTTT	CASSFVVNTEAFF
TRBV10-1	TRBD1	-	TRBJ1-1	TGCGCCAGCAGCCCCGGGACAGGGAACACTGAAGCTTTCTTT	CASSPGTGNTEAFF
TRBV29-1	TRBD1	-	TRBJ1-3	TGCAGCGTGGGGACAGGCTCAAGAAACACCATATATTTT	CSVGTGSRNTIYF
TRBV7-7	-	once	TRBJ2-5	TGTGCTAGCAGCTTTAACGGGGGAGAGACCCAGTACTTC	CASSFNGGETQYF
TRBV7-6	TRBD2	-	TRBJ2-3	TGTGCCAGCAGCTTAGTGCCTAGCGGGGGCCAAAGCACAGATACGCAGTATTTT	CASSLVPSGGQSTDTQYF
TRBV5-8	TRBD2	-	TRBJ2-5	TGTGCCAGCAGGGGACTAGCGTATCACGACGTGACCCAGTACTTC	CASRGLAYHDVTQYF
TRBV28	-	-	TRBJ1-6	TGTGCCAGCGAAAAGGCAAATTCACCCCTCCACTTT	CASEKANSPLHF